This T cell receptor beta chain was captured by sequencing in a study of identical twins. General study points: The abundant beta clonotypes from cord blood had fewer insertions, and memory repertoires had none of this.

V lost 6 bases and J 1 base, leaving 16 bases between the germline ends. Germline CDR1 reads DFQATT; CDR2 reads SNEGSKA (reference sequence). CDR3 length: 14 residues. TCRdb itself ran the 5' RACE reads through MiXCR, one entry per CDR3 protein. The table shows fewer than 250,000 distinct CDR3 sequences, with approximately 7% occurring only once. Many counts were recorded for this clonotype. Its antigen is not known. These same records also appear under a second study, on yellow fever vaccine responses in identical twins.

The clonotype was recovered from a woman between 18 and 29 years old in good health. V and J are TRBV20-1 and TRBJ2-7, with D tentatively TRBD2 (6 bases). The sample comprised memory (CD45RO+) T cells sorted from blood. The CDR3 is CSAAGGIRSYEQYF. CDR3 nucleotide sequence: TGCAGTGCGGCCGGCGGGATTAGGTCCTACGAGCAGTACTTC.